This TCR beta chain originates from a study of T cells in Graves' hyperthyroidism and ophthalmopathy. This clonotype has only a few counts. The V gene lost 9 bases and the J gene lost 2 bases, with 14 bases spanning the gap. This CDR3 contains 13 residues. Germline lookup yields CDR1 ENHRY and CDR2 SYGVKD. Newly diagnosed patients aged 18 to 65 had hyperthyroidism of under 2 months' duration. The diagnoses drew upon clinical symptoms, serum thyroxine and TRAb, thyroid ultrasound and orbital computed tomography. There were TCR beta CDR3 regions amplified from RNA transcripts. With the HTBI primer set, the TCR CDR3 went through a first round of RT-PCR. One entry per CDR3 protein results from TCRdb running MiXCR on the multiplex PCR reads. The repertoire holds some 300,000 distinct CDR3 sequences, with over 15% as singletons.

The clonotype was recovered from a man aged 25-45 years with Graves' hyperthyroidism. Sequencing was carried out using blood. The rearrangement joins TRBV10-3 to TRBJ2-7, with D tentatively TRBD1 (6 bases). As DNA, the CDR3 is TGTGCCATTTCAGGGGCAAAACCCTACGAGCAGTACTTC. Its protein product is CAISGAKPYEQYF.